This entry describes one T cell receptor (beta chain). Its specificity is not known. The V gene's germline CDR1 is LNHDA and CDR2 SQIVND (reference sequence). The CDR3 covers 14 residues. The data stem from a study of cytomegalovirus exposure and HLA in healthy donors. Broader study findings: Analyses of presence and absence presupposed an approximately uniform sequencing depth across donors. Later, TCR association rates were found to vary by HLA locus, highest for DRB1 and lowest for HLA-C. An analysis that was carried out later associated 15,000 to 20,000 TCR beta sequences with HLA alleles at 0.05 false discovery rate. The classifier reportedly diagnosed cytomegalovirus status with high sensitivity and specificity.

The primer mix had 60 Vbeta and 13 Jbeta primers. This table comes from immunoSEQ multiplex PCR, and its TCRdb copy is limited to in-frame clones, with some not included. This table holds about 62,000 clones, 65% to 80% found once. This sequence was found in a woman in her twenties or thirties in good health and CMV-seronegative. The gene calls are TRBV19 and TRBJ1-2; no reliable D call. Source material: PBMCs. CDR3 nucleotides: TGTGCTTTTTGCAAAGAGAAGGCGGCATACGGCTACACCTTC. Translated, it gives CAFCKEKAAYGYTF.